A few counts support the clone carrying this T cell receptor (beta chain). Antigen: not known. The V end lost 6 bases, the J end lost 6 bases, and 8 bases lay between the germline ends. This CDR3 comprises 11 residues. Germline V gene sequence: CDR1 ENHRY, CDR2 SYGVKD. TCRdb recomputed calls from the reads with MiXCR, one row per CDR3 protein. Of some 800,000 distinct CDR3 sequences in the sample, 32% were seen once. This specimen comes from a study of T cell repertoires in cytomegalovirus infection. Sequencing used cultured CD8+ T cells from PBMCs, obtained from culture after CMV antigen stimulation. The rearrangement joins TRBV10-3 to TRBJ1-2; tentatively, D is TRBD1 (6 bases). The TCR originated in a human donor in good health (CMV status not recorded). Some clones in this sample may be carry-over from other donors' samples. The CDR3 region has the DNA TGTGCCATCAGATACAGGGATGGCTACACCTTC. Translated: CAIRYRDGYTF.